This record concerns one T cell receptor beta chain sequence. This clonotype appeared many times. This clone's antigen is unknown. Within one base of it there is no much larger clone, and no base qualities were kept. These data are taken from a study of response to subunit inactivated influenza vaccine (dated 2018 in TCRdb). Looking at the study overall: Deep quantitative T cell receptor repertoire profiling was used in the study to track responses to a trivalent subunit inactivated influenza vaccine.

The paper's findings and limits, for the study overall: The authors proposed that each seasonal influenza vaccination may bring in only a limited number of new T cells.

The library was generated by RT-PCR. Data came from an Illumina HiSeq 2500. TCRdb applied fastp at Q25 and MiXCR to the public reads, then kept only in-frame beta chains. Records with the same CDR3 protein are collapsed into one entry carrying the most frequent genes and DNA. Present in this sample are a few hundred thousand distinct CDR3 sequences, approximately 15% of which were seen just once. The leading ten clones occupy approximately 12% of the sample. The sequence was obtained from a middle-aged man who received an inactivated influenza vaccine. Donor details come from another sample of the same person, matched by shared clones. This sample comprised PBMCs from blood, obtained 12 days after vaccination.

This receptor carries the CDR3 CASTIGFYSNQPQHF. The DNA sequence is TGTGCCAGCACTATAGGGTTTTATAGCAATCAGCCCCAGCATTTT. The V and J segments used are TRBV28 and TRBJ1-5; no D segment can be confidently identified. Spanning cysteine to phenylalanine, the CDR3 consists of 15 amino acids. Just the 45-base CDR3 DNA is kept, in frame starting at base 1. The germline V gene supplies CDR1 MDHEN and CDR2 SYDVKM. Trimming at the junction amounts to 7 bases on V and 0 bases on J, and the germline ends lie 13 bases apart. Beyond the CDR3, the reference TRBV28 and TRBJ1-5 genes provide the residues; the full variable domain reads: DVKVTQSSRYLVKRTGEKVFLECVQDMDHENMFWYRQDPGLGLRLIYFSYDVKMKEKGDIPEGYSVSREKKERFSLILESASTNQTSMYLCASTIGFYSNQPQHFGDGTRLSIL.